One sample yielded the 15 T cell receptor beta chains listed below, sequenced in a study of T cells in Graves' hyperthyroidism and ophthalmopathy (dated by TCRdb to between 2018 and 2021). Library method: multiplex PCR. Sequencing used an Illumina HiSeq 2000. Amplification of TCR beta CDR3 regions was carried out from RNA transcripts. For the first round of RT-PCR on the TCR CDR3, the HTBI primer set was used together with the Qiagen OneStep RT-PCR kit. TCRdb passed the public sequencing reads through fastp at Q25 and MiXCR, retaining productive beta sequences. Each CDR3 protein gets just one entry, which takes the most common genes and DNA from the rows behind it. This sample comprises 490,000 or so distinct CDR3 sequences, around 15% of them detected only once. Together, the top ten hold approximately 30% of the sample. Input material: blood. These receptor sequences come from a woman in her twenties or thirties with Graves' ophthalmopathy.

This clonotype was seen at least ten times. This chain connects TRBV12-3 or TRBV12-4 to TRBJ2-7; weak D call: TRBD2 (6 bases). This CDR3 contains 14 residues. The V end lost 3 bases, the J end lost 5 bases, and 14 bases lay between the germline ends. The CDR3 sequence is CASSLGRDSHEQYF. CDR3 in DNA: TGTGCCAGCAGTTTGGGGCGGGATAGTCACGAGCAGTACTTC.

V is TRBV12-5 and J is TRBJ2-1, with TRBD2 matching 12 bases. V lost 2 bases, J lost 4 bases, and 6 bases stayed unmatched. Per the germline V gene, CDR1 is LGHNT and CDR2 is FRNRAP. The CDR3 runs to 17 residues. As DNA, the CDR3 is TGTGCTAGTGGTTTGAGACTAGCGGGAGCTATATACAATGAGCAGTTCTTC. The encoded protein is CASGLRLAGAIYNEQFF.

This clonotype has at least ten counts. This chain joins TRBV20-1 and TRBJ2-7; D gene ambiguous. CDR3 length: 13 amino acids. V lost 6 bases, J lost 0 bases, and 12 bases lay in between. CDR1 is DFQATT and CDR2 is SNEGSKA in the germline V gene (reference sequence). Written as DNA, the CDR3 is TGCAGTGCGACCCCAGTAGACTCCTACGAGCAGTACTTC. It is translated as CSATPVDSYEQYF.

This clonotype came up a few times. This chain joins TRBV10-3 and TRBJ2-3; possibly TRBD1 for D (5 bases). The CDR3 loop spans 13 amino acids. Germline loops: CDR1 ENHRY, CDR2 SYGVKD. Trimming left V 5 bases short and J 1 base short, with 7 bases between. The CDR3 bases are TGTGCCATCAGTACCAGGGGCACAGATACGCAGTATTTT. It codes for CAISTRGTDTQYF.

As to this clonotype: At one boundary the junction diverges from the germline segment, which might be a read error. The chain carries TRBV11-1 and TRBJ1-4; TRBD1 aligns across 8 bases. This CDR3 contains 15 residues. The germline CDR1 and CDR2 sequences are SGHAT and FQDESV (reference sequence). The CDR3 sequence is CASSYFGTGGEELFF. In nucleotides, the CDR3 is TGTGCCAGCAGCTACTTCGGGACAGGAGGTGAAGAACTGTTTTTT.

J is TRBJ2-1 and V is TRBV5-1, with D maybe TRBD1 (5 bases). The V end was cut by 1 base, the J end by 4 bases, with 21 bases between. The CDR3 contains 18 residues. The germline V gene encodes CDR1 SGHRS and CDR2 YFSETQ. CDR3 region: CASSLMGLLGPGYNEQFF. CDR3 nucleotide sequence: TGCGCCAGCAGCTTGATGGGGCTCCTGGGCCCAGGTTACAATGAGCAGTTCTTC. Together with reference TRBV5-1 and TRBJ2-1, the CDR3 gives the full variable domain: KAGVTQTPRYLIKTRGQQVTLSCSPISGHRSVSWYQQTPGQGLQFLFEYFSETQRNKGNFPGRFSGRQFSNSRSEMNVSTLELGDSALYLCASSLMGLLGPGYNEQFFGPGTRLTVL.

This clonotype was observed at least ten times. This CDR3 is CASRKAGTGEWETQYF. The DNA for the CDR3 is TGTGCCAGCAGGAAAGCCGGGACAGGGGAGTGGGAGACCCAGTACTTC. The chain has TRBV11-2 and TRBJ2-5, with 10 bases lining up with TRBD1. The CDR3 is 16 residues long. CDR1 and CDR2 (germline): SGHAT, FQNNGV. The V gene end was trimmed by 6 bases and the J gene end by 5 bases; junction bases not matched to a gene: 12.

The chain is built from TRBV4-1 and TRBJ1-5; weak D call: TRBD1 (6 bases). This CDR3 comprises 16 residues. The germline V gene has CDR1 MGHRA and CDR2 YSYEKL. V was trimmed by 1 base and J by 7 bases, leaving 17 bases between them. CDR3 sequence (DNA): TGCGCCAGCAGCCAAGTCGGTGGCAGGGGTGGGCAGCCCCAGCATTTT. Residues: CASSQVGGRGGQPQHF.

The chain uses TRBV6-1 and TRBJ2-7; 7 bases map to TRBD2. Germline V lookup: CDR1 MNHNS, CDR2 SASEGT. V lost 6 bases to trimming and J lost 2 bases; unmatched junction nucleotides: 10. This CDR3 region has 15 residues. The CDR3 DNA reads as TGTGCCAGCAGCGACCCCGGGACTACCGCCTACGAGCAGTACTTC. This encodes CASSDPGTTAYEQYF.

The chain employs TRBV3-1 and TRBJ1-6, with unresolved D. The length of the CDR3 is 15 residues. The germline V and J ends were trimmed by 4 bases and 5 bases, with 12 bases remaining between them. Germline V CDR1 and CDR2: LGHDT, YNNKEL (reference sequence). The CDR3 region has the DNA TGTGCCAGCAGCCCAATGGTACTGAATAATTCACCCCTCCACTTT. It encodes CASSPMVLNNSPLHF.

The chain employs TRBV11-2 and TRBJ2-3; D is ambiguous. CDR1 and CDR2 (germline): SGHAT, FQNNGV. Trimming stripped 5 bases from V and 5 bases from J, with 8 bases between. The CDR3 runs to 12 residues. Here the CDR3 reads CASSPIQDTQYF. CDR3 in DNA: TGTGCCAGCAGCCCCATTCAAGATACGCAGTATTTT.

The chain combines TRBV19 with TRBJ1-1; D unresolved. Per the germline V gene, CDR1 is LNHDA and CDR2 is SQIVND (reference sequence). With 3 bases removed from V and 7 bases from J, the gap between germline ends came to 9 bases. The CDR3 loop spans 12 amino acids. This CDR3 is CASSMRAGEAFF. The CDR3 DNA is TGTGCCAGTAGTATGAGGGCGGGTGAAGCTTTCTTT.

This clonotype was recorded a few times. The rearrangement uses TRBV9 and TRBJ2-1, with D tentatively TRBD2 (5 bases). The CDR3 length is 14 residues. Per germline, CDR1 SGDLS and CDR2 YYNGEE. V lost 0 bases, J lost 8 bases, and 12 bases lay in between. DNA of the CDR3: TGTGCCAGCAGCGTAGTTGAGGGAACGGATGAGCAGTTCTTC. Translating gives CASSVVEGTDEQFF.

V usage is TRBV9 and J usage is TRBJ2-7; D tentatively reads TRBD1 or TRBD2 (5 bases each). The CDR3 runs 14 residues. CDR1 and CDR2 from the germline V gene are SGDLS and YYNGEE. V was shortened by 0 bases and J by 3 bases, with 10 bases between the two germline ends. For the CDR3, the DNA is TGTGCCAGCAGCGTAGACGGGACCCACTACGAGCAGTACTTC. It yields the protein CASSVDGTHYEQYF.

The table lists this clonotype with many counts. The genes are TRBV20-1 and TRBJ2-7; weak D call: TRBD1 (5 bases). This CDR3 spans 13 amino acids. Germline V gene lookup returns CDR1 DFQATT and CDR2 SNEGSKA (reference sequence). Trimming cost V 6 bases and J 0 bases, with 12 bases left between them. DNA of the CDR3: TGCAGTGCCCCCGCGACAGACTCCTACGAGCAGTACTTC. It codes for CSAPATDSYEQYF.